This T cell receptor (beta chain) was captured by sequencing in a study of cytomegalovirus exposure and HLA in healthy donors. Study conclusions and caveats: It was shown in a later analysis that HLA-associated TCR beta chains were more clonally expanded than other, equally common chains.

With regard to this clone: Its antigen is undetermined.

This PCR relied on a set of 60 Vbeta primers and 13 Jbeta primers. Method: immunoSEQ multiplex PCR; TCRdb's copy keeps in-frame clones and lacks some. The sample contains about 120,000 clones, around 70% of which appear only once. This CDR3 region has 15 residues. Germline-derived CDR1 and CDR2 are SGDLS and YYNGEE. With 2 bases removed from V and 4 bases from J, the gap between germline ends came to 13 bases. Sequenced input: PBMCs. This rearrangement joins TRBV9 to TRBJ2-1, with D uncertain. This sequence originates from a woman aged 40 to 55 in good health and CMV-seropositive. CDR3 DNA sequence: TGTGCCAGCAGCGTCGCGGCTTTGTCGTACAATGAGCAGTTCTTC. Translating it yields CASSVAALSYNEQFF.